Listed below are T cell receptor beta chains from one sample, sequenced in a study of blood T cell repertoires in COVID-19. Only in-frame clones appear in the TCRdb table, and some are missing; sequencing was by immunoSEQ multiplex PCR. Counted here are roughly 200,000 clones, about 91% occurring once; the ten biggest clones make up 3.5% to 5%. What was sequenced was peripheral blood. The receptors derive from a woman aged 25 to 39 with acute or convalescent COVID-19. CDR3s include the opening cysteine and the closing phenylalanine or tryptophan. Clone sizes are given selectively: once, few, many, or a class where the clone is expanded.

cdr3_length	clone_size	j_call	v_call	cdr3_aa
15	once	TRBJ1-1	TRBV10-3	CAIRVAGSKLGEAFF
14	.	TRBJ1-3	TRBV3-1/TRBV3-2	CASSRSPSGNTIYF
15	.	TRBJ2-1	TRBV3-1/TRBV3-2	CASSQGRGSYNEQFF
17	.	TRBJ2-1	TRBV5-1	CASSLEPSGRGYNEQFF
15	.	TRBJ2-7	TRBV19	CASRAYSGGAYEQYF
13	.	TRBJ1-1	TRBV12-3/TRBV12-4	CASSPLGNTEAFF
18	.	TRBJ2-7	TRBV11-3	CASSLGLAGALESREQYF
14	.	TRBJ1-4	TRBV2	CASRRQGPREKLFF
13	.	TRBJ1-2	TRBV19	CASSIVPYYGYTF
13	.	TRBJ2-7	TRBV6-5	CASSLSSGYEQYF
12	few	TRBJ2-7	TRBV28	CASSHLLSEQYF
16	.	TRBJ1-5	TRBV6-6	CASSPGEALGNQPQHF